The T cell receptor (beta chain) described here comes from a study of Ad26.COV2.S vaccination and SARS-CoV-2 variants. Study-level results: Among vaccine recipients, spike-specific TCR breadth exceeded that of placebo recipients.

Treatment meaning: 15 to 20 received Ad26.COV2.S at low or high dose, single or two shots; roughly five received placebo; per-sample allocation not given. Following the first vaccine or placebo injection, samples were taken on day 63. This person who donated was an adult of 18-55 years in Boston. Wuhan-strain SARS-CoV-2 spike was expressed by the Ad26 vector that made up the vaccine. Clones were sequenced by immunoSEQ multiplex PCR, and TCRdb holds only the in-frame ones, with some missing. The table has fewer than 500,000 clones, approximately 90% seen once. Note on this clone: Its matching antigen is unknown.

Trimming took 3 bases from V and 5 from J, leaving 5 bases between them. This CDR3 has 12 amino acids. Germline CDR1 reads MDHEN; CDR2 reads SYDVKM. The chain couples TRBV28 to TRBJ1-5; D is ambiguous. The sequencing here drew on peripheral blood, taken in a trial of Ad26.COV2.S vaccine versus placebo. This sequence was found in a person aged 18-65 years who received the Ad26.COV2.S COVID-19 vaccine or a placebo. In DNA, the CDR3 is TGTGCCAGCAGTTTGGAGGATCAGCCCCAGCATTTT. Translating it yields CASSLEDQPQHF. The full variable domain, in which reference TRBV28 and TRBJ1-5 provide the parts outside the CDR3, is DVKVTQSSRYLVKRTGEKVFLECVQDMDHENMFWYRQDPGLGLRLIYFSYDVKMKEKGDIPEGYSVSREKKERFSLILESASTNQTSMYLCASSLEDQPQHFGDGTRLSIL.